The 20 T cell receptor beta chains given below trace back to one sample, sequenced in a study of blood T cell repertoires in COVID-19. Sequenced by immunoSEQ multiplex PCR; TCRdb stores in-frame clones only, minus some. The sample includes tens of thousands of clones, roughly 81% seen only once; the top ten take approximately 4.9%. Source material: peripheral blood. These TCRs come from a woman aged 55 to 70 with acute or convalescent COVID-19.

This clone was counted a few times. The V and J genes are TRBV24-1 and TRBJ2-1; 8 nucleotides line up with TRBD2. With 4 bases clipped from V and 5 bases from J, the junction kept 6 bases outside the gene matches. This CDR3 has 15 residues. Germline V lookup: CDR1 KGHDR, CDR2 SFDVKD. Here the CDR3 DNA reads TGTGCCACCAGTGACTCCCAAGCGGGGGACAATGAGCAGTTCTTC. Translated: CATSDSQAGDNEQFF.

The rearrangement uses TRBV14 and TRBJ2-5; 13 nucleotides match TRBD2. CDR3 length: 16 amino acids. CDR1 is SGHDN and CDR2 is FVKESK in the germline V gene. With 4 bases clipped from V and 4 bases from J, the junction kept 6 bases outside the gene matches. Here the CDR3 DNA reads TGTGCCAGCAGCCTTCCGGGACTAGCGGGGCGAGAGACCCAGTACTTC. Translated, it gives CASSLPGLAGRETQYF.

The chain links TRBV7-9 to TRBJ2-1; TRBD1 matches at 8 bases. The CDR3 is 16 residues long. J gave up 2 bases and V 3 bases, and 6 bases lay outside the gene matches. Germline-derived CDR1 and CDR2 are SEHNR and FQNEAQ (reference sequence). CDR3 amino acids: CASSLTGQGAYNEQFF. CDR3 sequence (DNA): TGTGCCAGCAGCTTGACCGGACAGGGAGCCTACAATGAGCAGTTCTTC.

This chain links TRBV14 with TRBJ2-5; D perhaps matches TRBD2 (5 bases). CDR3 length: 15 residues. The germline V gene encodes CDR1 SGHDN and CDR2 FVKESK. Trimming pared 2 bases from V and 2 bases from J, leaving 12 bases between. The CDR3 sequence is CASSQNLAQQETQYF. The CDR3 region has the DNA TGTGCCAGCAGCCAAAACCTAGCACAGCAAGAGACCCAGTACTTC.

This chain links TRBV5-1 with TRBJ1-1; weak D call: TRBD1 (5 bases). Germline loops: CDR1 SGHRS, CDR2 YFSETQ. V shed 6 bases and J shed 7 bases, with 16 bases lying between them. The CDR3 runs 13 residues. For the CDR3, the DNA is TGCGCCAGCAAGGACACCCAGGAGGGTGAAGCTTTCTTT. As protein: CASKDTQEGEAFF.

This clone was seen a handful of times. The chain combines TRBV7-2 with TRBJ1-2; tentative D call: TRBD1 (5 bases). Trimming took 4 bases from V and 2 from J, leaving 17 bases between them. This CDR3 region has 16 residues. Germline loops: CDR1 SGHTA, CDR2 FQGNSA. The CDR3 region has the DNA TGTGCCAGCAGCTCCCCAATCGGCCAGGGAAACTATGGCTACACCTTC. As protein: CASSSPIGQGNYGYTF.

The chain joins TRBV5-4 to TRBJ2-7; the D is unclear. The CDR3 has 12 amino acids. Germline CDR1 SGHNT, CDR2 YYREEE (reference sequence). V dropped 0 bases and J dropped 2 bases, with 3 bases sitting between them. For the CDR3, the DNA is TGTGCCAGCAGCTTGGGAGCCTACGAGCAGTACTTC. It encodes CASSLGAYEQYF.

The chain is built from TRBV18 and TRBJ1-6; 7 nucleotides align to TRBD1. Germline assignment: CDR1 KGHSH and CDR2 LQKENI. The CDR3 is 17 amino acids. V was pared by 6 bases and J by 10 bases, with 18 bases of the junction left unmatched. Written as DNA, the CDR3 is TGTGCCAGCTCCCTCCTAGCGCGTACAGGGGTAGGATCACCCCTCCACTTT. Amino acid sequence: CASSLLARTGVGSPLHF. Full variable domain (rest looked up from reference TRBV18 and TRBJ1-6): NAGVMQNPRHLVRRRGQEARLRCSPMKGHSHVYWYRQLPEEGLKFMVYLQKENIIDESGMPKERFSAEFPKEGPSILRIQQVVRGDSAAYFCASSLLARTGVGSPLHFGNGTRLTVT.

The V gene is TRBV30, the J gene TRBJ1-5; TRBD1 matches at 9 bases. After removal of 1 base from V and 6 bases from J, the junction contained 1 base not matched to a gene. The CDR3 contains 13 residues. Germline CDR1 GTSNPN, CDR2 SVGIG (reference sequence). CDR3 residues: CAWSGQGVQPQHF. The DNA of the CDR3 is TGTGCCTGGAGTGGACAGGGGGTTCAGCCCCAGCATTTT. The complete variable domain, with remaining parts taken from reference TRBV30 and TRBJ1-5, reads SQTIHQWPATLVQPVGSPLSLECTVEGTSNPNLYWYRQAAGRGLQLLFYSVGIGQISSEVPQNLSASRPQDRQFILSSKKLLLSDSGFYLCAWSGQGVQPQHFGDGTRLSIL.

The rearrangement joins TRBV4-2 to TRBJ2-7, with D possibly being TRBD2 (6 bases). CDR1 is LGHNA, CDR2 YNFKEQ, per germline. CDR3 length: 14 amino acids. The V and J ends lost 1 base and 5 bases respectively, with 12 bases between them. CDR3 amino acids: CASSQAGERNEQYF. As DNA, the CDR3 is TGTGCCAGCAGCCAAGCGGGAGAGAGGAACGAGCAGTACTTC.

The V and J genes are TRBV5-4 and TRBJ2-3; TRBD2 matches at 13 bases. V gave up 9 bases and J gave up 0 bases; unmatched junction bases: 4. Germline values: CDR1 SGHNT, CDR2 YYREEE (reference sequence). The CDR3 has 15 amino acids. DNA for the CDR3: TGTGCCACCCAACTAGCGGGGGGGAGCACAGATACGCAGTATTTT. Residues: CATQLAGGSTDTQYF.

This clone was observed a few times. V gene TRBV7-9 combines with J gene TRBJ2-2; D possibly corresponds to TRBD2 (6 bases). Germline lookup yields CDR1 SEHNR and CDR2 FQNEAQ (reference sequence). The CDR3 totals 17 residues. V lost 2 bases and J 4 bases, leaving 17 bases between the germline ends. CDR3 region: CASSLSSDWGLTGELFF. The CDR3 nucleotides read TGTGCCAGCAGCTTATCGAGCGACTGGGGACTCACCGGGGAGCTGTTTTTT.

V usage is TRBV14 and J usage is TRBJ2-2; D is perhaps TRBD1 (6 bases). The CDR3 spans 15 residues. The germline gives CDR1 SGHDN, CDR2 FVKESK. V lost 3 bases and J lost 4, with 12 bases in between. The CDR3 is CASSHRGASTGELFF. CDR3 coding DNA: TGTGCCAGCAGCCACAGGGGAGCTTCCACCGGGGAGCTGTTTTTT.

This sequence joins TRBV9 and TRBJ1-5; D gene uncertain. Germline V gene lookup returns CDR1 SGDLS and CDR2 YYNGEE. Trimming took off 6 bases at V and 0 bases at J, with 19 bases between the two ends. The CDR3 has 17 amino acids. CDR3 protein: CASIPAGRLFSNQPQHF. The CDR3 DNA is TGTGCCAGCATCCCAGCCGGGAGGCTCTTTAGCAATCAGCCCCAGCATTTT.

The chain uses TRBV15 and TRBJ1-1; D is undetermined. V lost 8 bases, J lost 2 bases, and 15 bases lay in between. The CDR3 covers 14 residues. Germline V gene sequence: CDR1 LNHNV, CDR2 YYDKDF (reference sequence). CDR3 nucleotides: TGTGCCACCGGTTTAGACAAGTTAAACACTGAAGCTTTCTTT. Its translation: CATGLDKLNTEAFF.

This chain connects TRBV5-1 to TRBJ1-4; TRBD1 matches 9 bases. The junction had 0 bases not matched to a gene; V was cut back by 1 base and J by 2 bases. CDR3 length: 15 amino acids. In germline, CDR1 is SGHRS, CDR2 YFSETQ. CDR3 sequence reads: CASSLTGGTNEKLFF. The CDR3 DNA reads TGCGCCAGCAGCTTGACAGGGGGCACTAATGAAAAACTGTTTTTT.

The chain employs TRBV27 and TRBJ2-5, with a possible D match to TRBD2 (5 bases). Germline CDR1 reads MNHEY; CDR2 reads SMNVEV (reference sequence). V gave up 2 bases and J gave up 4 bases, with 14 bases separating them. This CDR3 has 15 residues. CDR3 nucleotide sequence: TGTGCCAGCAGTTTAGGAGGTGGGTTGGGAGAGACCCAGTACTTC. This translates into CASSLGGGLGETQYF.

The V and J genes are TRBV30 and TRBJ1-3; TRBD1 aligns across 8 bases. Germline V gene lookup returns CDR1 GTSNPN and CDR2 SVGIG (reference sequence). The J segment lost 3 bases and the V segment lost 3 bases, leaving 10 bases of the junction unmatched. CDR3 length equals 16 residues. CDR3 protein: CAWRSRDRSLGNTIYF. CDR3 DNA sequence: TGTGCCTGGAGATCCCGGGACAGGAGCCTTGGAAACACCATATATTTT.

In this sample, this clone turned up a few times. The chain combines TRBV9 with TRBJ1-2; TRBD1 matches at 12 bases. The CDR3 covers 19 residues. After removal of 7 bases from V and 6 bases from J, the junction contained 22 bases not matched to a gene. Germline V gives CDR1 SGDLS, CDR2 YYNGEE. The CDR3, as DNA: TGTGCCAGCCGTCCTCGCGGGACAGGGGGCCTTGGCGTGGAGGATGGCTACACCTTC. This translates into CASRPRGTGGLGVEDGYTF. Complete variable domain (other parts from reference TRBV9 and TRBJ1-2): DSGVTQTPKHLITATGQRVTLRCSPRSGDLSVYWYQQSLDQGLQFLIQYYNGEERAKGNILERFSAQQFPDLHSELNLSSLELGDSALYFCASRPRGTGGLGVEDGYTFGSGTRLTVV.

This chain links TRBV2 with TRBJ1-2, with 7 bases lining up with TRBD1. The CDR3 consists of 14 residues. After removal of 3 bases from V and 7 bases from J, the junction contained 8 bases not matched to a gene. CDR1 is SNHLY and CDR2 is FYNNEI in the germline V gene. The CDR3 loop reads CASSDGRQGLGYTF. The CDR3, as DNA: TGTGCCAGCAGTGACGGGAGACAGGGACTTGGCTACACCTTC. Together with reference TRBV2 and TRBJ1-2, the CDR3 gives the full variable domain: EPEVTQTPSHQVTQMGQEVILRCVPISNHLYFYWYRQILGQKVEFLVSFYNNEISEKSEIFDDQFSVERPDGSNFTLKIRSTKLEDSAMYFCASSDGRQGLGYTFGSGTRLTVV.